The present T cell receptor beta chain was sequenced within a study of control samples from healthy donors and cancer patients. V lost 6 bases and J 5 bases, leaving 11 bases between the germline ends. CDR3 length: 12 residues. Germline CDR1 is SGHAT and CDR2 is FQNNGV. Produced via immunoSEQ multiplex PCR; TCRdb's table is partial and in-frame only. The table includes about 120,000 clones, roughly 90% detected once. The material sequenced was blood. The sequence came from a woman aged 45-65 years in good health. The V gene is TRBV11-2, the J gene TRBJ2-7; D gene unclear. In nucleotides, the CDR3 is TGTGCCAGCAGACACGAAACTCACGAGCAGTACTTC. Amino acid sequence: CASRHETHEQYF.